This TCR beta chain came from a study of T-cell memory formation after mild COVID-19. Germline values: CDR1 MNHEY, CDR2 SVGEGT. The length of the CDR3 is 15 residues. Between the trimmed V and J ends, which lost 8 bases and 6 bases, there was a span of 20 bases. This clonotype was seen only a few times. TCRdb reprocessed the 5' RACE reads via MiXCR and lists one record per CDR3 protein. The sample yields more than 110,000 distinct CDR3 sequences, 14% seen once. The receptor comes from an adult woman who had mild COVID-19 (a few samples of this study predate the infection). Cell type and time point are not known. This chain connects TRBV6-2 or TRBV6-3 to TRBJ2-1; tentative D call: TRBD2 (5 bases). The sequenced sample was PBMCs or a T cell subset sorted from them (not recorded which). The CDR3 loop is CASLSGYSLLNEQFF. The CDR3 DNA is TGTGCCAGCCTTTCGGGGTACTCTCTACTCAATGAGCAGTTCTTC.